Shown below are 8 T cell receptor beta chains from a single sample sequenced in a study of T cells expressing NK-cell markers. TCRdb re-called the 5' RACE reads and shows each CDR3 protein once, DNA omitted. The table counts fewer than 300,000 distinct CDR3 sequences; about 4% lies in the top ten. Sequencing input: blood T cells: a sorted CD56 or NKG2C T cell subset, CD4+ or CD8+ T cells, or bulk PBMC T cells (not recorded which). These receptors all come from a woman between 18 and 75 years old in good health.

CDR3 in amino acids: CASSQTSGGLNEQFF. The V call is TRBV6-2 or TRBV6-3, the J call TRBJ2-1; TCRdb lists TRBD2, though no DNA is available to test this call. From germline, CDR1 is MNHEY and CDR2 SVGEGT. The CDR3 totals 15 residues.

The chain is built from TRBV7-9 and TRBJ1-1; TCRdb names TRBD1, which stays unverified in the absence of DNA. Germline CDR1 reads SEHNR; CDR2 reads FQNEAQ (reference sequence). This CDR3 has 15 amino acids. The CDR3 here is CASAKPGTGNTEAFF.

The chain employs TRBV7-9 and TRBJ2-7. The V gene's germline CDR1 is SEHNR and CDR2 FQNEAQ (reference sequence). The CDR3 consists of 16 residues. The CDR3 spells CASSPTFDTTNSEQYF. The full variable domain, in which reference TRBV7-9 and TRBJ2-7 provide the parts outside the CDR3, is DTGVSQNPRHKITKRGQNVTFRCDPISEHNRLYWYRQTLGQGPEFLTYFQNEAQLEKSRLLSDRFSAERPKGSFSTLEIQRTEQGDSAMYLCASSPTFDTTNSEQYFGPGTRLTVT.

The J gene is TRBJ2-3, the V gene TRBV11-1; TCRdb names TRBD2, which stays unverified in the absence of DNA. The CDR3 is made up of 18 amino acids. CDR1 SGHAT and CDR2 FQDESV come from the germline V gene (reference sequence). CDR3: CASSSFGDRPTIRDTQYF.

The V gene is TRBV5-1, the J gene TRBJ2-1. The CDR3 spans 12 residues. CDR1 and CDR2 (germline): SGHRS, YFSETQ. The CDR3 sequence: CASSLFSTEQFF.

The rearrangement joins TRBV9 to TRBJ2-3; checking the TCRdb D call of TRBD2 is not possible without DNA. Germline lookup yields CDR1 SGDLS and CDR2 YYNGEE. This CDR3 contains 17 residues. The CDR3: CASSVGVAAAGTDTQYF.

The J gene is TRBJ2-3, the V gene TRBV12-3 or TRBV12-4; TCRdb gives TRBD2 as the D gene, but with no DNA this cannot be confirmed. CDR3 length equals 16 residues. The CDR3 loop reads CASSVAGTSVKDTQYF.

This CDR3 reads CASSQGTYYEQYF. This chain links TRBV25-1 with TRBJ2-7; TCRdb selects TRBD1, and the lack of DNA leaves this call unchecked. The CDR3 totals 13 residues. Germline CDR1 MGHDK, CDR2 SYGVNS.